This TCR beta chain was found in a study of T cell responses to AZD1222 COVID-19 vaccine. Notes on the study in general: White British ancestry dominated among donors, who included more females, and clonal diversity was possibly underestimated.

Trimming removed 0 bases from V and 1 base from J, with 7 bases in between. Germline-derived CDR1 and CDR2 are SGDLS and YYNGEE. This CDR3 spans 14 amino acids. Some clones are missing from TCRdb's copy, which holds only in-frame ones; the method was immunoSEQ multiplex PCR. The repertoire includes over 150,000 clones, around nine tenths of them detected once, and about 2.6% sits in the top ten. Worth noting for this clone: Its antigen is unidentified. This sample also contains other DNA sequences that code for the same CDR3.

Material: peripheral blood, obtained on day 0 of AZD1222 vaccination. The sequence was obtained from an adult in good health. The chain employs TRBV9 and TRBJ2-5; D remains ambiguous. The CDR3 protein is CASSVGPGQETQYF. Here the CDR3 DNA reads TGTGCCAGCAGCGTAGGCCCAGGCCAAGAGACCCAGTACTTC.